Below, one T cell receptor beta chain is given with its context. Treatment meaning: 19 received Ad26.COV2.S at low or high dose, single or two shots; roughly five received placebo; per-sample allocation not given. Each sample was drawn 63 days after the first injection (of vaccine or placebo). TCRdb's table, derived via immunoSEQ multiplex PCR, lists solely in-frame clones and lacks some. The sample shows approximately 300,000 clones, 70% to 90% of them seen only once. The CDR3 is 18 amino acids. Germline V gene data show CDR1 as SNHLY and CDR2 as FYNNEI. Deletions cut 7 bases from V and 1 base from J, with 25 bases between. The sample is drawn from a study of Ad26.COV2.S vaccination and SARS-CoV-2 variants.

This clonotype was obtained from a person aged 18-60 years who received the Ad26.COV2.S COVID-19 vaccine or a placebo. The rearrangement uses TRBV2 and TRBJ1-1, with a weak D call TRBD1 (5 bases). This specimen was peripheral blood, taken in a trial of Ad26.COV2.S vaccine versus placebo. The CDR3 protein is CASTRSGRPGTENTEAFF. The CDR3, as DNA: TGTGCCAGCACTAGATCCGGACGTCCCGGGACGGAGAACACTGAAGCTTTCTTT.